The present T cell receptor beta chain was sequenced within a study of T cell responses to AZD1222 COVID-19 vaccine. Study-wide results and caveats: Clonal diversity was possibly underestimated, and the donors were mostly white British, with more females.

The CDR3 loop spans 15 amino acids. V gave up 2 bases and J gave up 4 bases, with 9 bases separating them. CDR1 is LNHDA and CDR2 is SQIVND in the germline V gene (reference sequence). This clone was counted at least ten times. Its antigen is not known. Sequencing used immunoSEQ multiplex PCR; TCRdb keeps in-frame clones, though not all of them. The data contain fewer than 130,000 clones, under 95% of them singletons. The sequences come from peripheral blood, collected on day 0 of AZD1222 vaccination. This TCR was recovered from an adult in good health. J is TRBJ2-6 and V is TRBV19; no clear D. The CDR3 loop is CASSIMALGANVLTF. In DNA form, the CDR3 reads TGTGCCAGTAGTATAATGGCGTTGGGGGCCAACGTCCTGACTTTC.